The 27 T cell receptor beta chains presented below share a single source sample, sequenced in a study of blood T cell repertoires in COVID-19. Data came from immunoSEQ multiplex PCR; TCRdb stores just in-frame clones and leaves some out. The profile shows 200,000 to 250,000 clones, approximately 85% of them singletons. Material: peripheral blood. Source of these receptors: a woman of 80 years or more with COVID-19, enrolled during active disease.

The chain is built from TRBV30 and TRBJ1-6; 9 bases agree with TRBD1. CDR1 is GTSNPN, CDR2 SVGIG, per germline (reference sequence). The CDR3 contains 13 residues. With 4 bases clipped from V and 10 bases from J, the junction kept 5 bases outside the gene matches. CDR3 nucleotides: TGTGCCTGGAAAACAGGGGGCCAGTCACCCCTCCACTTT. It codes for CAWKTGGQSPLHF.

V is TRBV6-5 and J is TRBJ1-2, with TRBD1 matching 7 bases. Germline V gives CDR1 MNHEY, CDR2 SVGAGI. V shed 0 bases and J 4 bases; nucleotides not matched to a gene: 5. CDR3 length: 15 residues. CDR3 residues: CASSYSDRAAYGYTF. In DNA, the CDR3 is TGTGCCAGCAGTTACTCCGACAGGGCGGCCTATGGCTACACCTTC.

The chain is built from TRBV5-1 and TRBJ2-3; D is perhaps TRBD2 (6 bases). The V and J ends lost 0 bases and 0 bases respectively, with 8 bases between them. CDR1 and CDR2 from the germline V gene are SGHRS and YFSETQ. The CDR3 has 15 amino acids. CDR3 amino acids: CASSLGRGSTDTQYF. In DNA, the CDR3 is TGCGCCAGCAGCTTGGGGCGGGGAAGCACAGATACGCAGTATTTT.

This clone was detected only a few times. The V and J genes are TRBV5-1 and TRBJ2-1; 8 bases agree with TRBD2. The J segment lost 5 bases and the V segment lost 1 base, leaving 8 bases of the junction unmatched. Germline CDR1 SGHRS, CDR2 YFSETQ. The CDR3 spans 16 residues. CDR3 bases: TGCGCCAGCAGCTTGTCGCAGGCAGCGGGGGACAATGAGCAGTTCTTC. Its protein product is CASSLSQAAGDNEQFF.

The chain is built from TRBV24-1 and TRBJ1-2, with 8 bases lining up with TRBD1. The CDR3 is 14 residues long. V trimming: 0 bases; J trimming: 8 bases; junction bases outside the gene matches: 4. CDR1 is KGHDR, CDR2 SFDVKD, per germline. CDR3: CATSDLRQGHGYTF. CDR3 DNA sequence: TGTGCCACCAGTGATTTGCGACAGGGGCACGGCTACACCTTC.

The rearrangement joins TRBV7-3 to TRBJ2-5, with a possible D match to TRBD1 (5 bases). The CDR3 loop spans 15 amino acids. Trimming cost V 0 bases and J 4 bases, with 12 bases left between them. Germline assignment: CDR1 SGHTA and CDR2 FQGTGA. Here the CDR3 DNA reads TGTGCCAGCAGCTTAACAGGGGCCTTTTTAGAGACCCAGTACTTC. This encodes CASSLTGAFLETQYF.

This chain uses TRBV19 with TRBJ1-2; the D gene is possibly TRBD1 (5 bases). This CDR3 spans 17 amino acids. V was trimmed by 0 bases and J by 1 base, leaving 15 bases between them. Germline assignment: CDR1 LNHDA and CDR2 SQIVND (reference sequence). CDR3 sequence (DNA): TGTGCCAGTAGTATAGATGGGGCCAGGATCATTAACTATGGCTACACCTTC. It is translated as CASSIDGARIINYGYTF.

Note on this clone: This same CDR3 is encoded by further DNA sequences in the sample. The chain carries TRBV7-2 and TRBJ2-3; 8 bases match TRBD2. V gave up 5 bases and J gave up 3 bases; unmatched junction bases: 7. This CDR3 region has 15 residues. Germline V gene lookup returns CDR1 SGHTA and CDR2 FQGNSA. The CDR3 loop reads CASSPSGRRTDTQYF. CDR3 nucleotide sequence: TGTGCCAGCAGCCCGAGCGGGAGACGGACAGATACGCAGTATTTT.

This chain connects TRBV12-3 or TRBV12-4 to TRBJ2-5; D is ambiguous. Deletions cut 3 bases from V and 5 bases from J, with 10 bases between. The CDR3 contains 13 residues. The CDR3 loop reads CASSFDIGETQYF. CDR3 bases: TGTGCCAGCAGTTTCGACATTGGGGAGACCCAGTACTTC.

V and J are TRBV30 and TRBJ2-3; D perhaps matches TRBD2 (5 bases). Germline V lookup: CDR1 GTSNPN, CDR2 SVGIG (reference sequence). CDR3 length equals 15 residues. V gave up 0 bases and J gave up 0 bases, with 10 bases separating them. CDR3 sequence: CAWSVGLSSTDTQYF. The DNA for the CDR3 is TGTGCCTGGAGTGTCGGACTTTCTAGCACAGATACGCAGTATTTT.

The chain recombines TRBV5-1 with TRBJ2-3, with D perhaps TRBD1 (5 bases). Germline V gene data show CDR1 as SGHRS and CDR2 as YFSETQ. V was cut by 2 bases and J by 5 bases, with 6 bases left in between. The CDR3 loop spans 12 amino acids. The CDR3 loop reads CASSFDRDTQYF. The CDR3, as DNA: TGCGCCAGCAGCTTCGACAGAGATACGCAGTATTTT.

Only a few counts were recorded for this clone. This sequence joins TRBV6-2 or TRBV6-3 and TRBJ2-1, with 11 bases lining up with TRBD2. The CDR3 loop spans 12 amino acids. The J segment lost 6 bases and the V segment lost 9 bases, leaving 1 base of the junction unmatched. Germline lookup yields CDR1 MNHEY and CDR2 SVGEGT. In DNA form, the CDR3 reads TGTGCCAGTAGCGGGAGGGCCAATGAGCAGTTCTTC. Its protein product is CASSGRANEQFF.

This rearrangement joins TRBV28 to TRBJ1-1; 7 nucleotides agree with TRBD1. Germline V gene lookup returns CDR1 MDHEN and CDR2 SYDVKM. V shed 5 bases, J shed 10 bases, and the junction held 7 bases outside the gene matches. The CDR3 is 12 amino acids. CDR3 in amino acids: CASSPTGTRAFF. CDR3 bases: TGTGCCAGCAGTCCGACAGGGACTAGAGCTTTCTTT.

This clone has only one observation. The rearrangement joins TRBV19 to TRBJ2-7; 7 bases match TRBD2. The germline V gene has CDR1 LNHDA and CDR2 SQIVND (reference sequence). V lost 5 bases, J lost 0 bases, and 10 bases stayed unmatched. The CDR3 runs 16 residues. CDR3 amino acids: CASSPGLTPSSYEQYF. The CDR3 DNA reads as TGTGCCAGTAGTCCGGGACTAACCCCCAGCTCCTACGAGCAGTACTTC. The full variable domain, rest sourced from reference TRBV19 and TRBJ2-7, is DGGITQSPKYLFRKEGQNVTLSCEQNLNHDAMYWYRQDPGQGLRLIYYSQIVNDFQKGDIAEGYSVSREKKESFPLTVTSAQKNPTAFYLCASSPGLTPSSYEQYFGPGTRLTVT.

This chain uses TRBV5-1 with TRBJ2-5; 8 bases are shared with TRBD2. The ends lost 7 bases at V and 2 bases at J; junction bases unmatched: 13. The CDR3 is made up of 16 amino acids. CDR1 and CDR2 from the germline V gene are SGHRS and YFSETQ. The chain's CDR3 is CASRTLAGSLQETQYF. CDR3 bases: TGCGCCAGCCGAACCTTAGCGGGGTCTCTTCAAGAGACCCAGTACTTC.

This clone came up a few times. The V call is TRBV6-5, the J call TRBJ2-7; TRBD1 agrees at 11 bases. The CDR3 contains 16 residues. V lost 2 bases, J lost 4 bases, and 7 bases stayed unmatched. CDR1 and CDR2 from the germline V gene are MNHEY and SVGAGI. The CDR3 coding sequence is TGTGCCAGCAGTTACACCCCCGGGACAGGGGGTTACGAGCAGTACTTC. It translates to CASSYTPGTGGYEQYF.

The chain uses TRBV19 and TRBJ1-3; perhaps TRBD1 as D (6 bases). The CDR3 extends over 17 amino acids. V gave up 6 bases and J gave up 0 bases, with 18 bases separating them. Germline V lookup: CDR1 LNHDA, CDR2 SQIVND (reference sequence). CDR3 DNA: TGTGCCAGTAGCCGTACCGGGACACCGAGCTCTGGAAACACCATATATTTT. Translated, it gives CASSRTGTPSSGNTIYF.

The CDR3 DNA reads TGTGCTAGTGCTCTAGGGGGTAGCGGGGCGGATACGCAGTATTTT. It encodes CASALGGSGADTQYF. This rearrangement joins TRBV12-5 to TRBJ2-3; 8 bases match TRBD2. V was pared by 7 bases and J by 6 bases, with 12 bases of the junction left unmatched. Germline assignment: CDR1 LGHNT and CDR2 FRNRAP. There are 15 residues in the CDR3.

The rearrangement uses TRBV4-1 and TRBJ2-7, with D possibly being TRBD2 (7 bases). Germline V gene sequence: CDR1 MGHRA, CDR2 YSYEKL. The V end was cut by 5 bases, the J end by 2 bases, with 13 bases between. The CDR3 loop spans 14 amino acids. CDR3 sequence reads: CASSFGGTTYEQYF. CDR3 nucleotide sequence: TGCGCCAGCAGCTTCGGGGGGACAACCTACGAGCAGTACTTC.

J is TRBJ1-5 and V is TRBV7-2, with D hard to call. V was trimmed by 1 base and J by 7 bases, leaving 14 bases between them. Germline-derived CDR1 and CDR2 are SGHTA and FQGNSA. CDR3 length equals 15 residues. Here the CDR3 DNA reads TGTGCCAGCAGCTTAGTGTGGGGAGAGAAGCAGCCCCAGCATTTT. This translates into CASSLVWGEKQPQHF.

The rearrangement joins TRBV11-1 to TRBJ2-7; TRBD1 might be the D (6 bases). The CDR3 contains 13 residues. The germline V gene encodes CDR1 SGHAT and CDR2 FQDESV (reference sequence). Trimming left V 4 bases short and J 1 base short, with 8 bases between. The CDR3, as DNA: TGTGCCAGCAGCTCGACAGGATCCTACGAGCAGTACTTC. Encoded protein: CASSSTGSYEQYF. Full variable domain (outside the CDR3, taken from reference TRBV11-1 and TRBJ2-7): EAEVAQSPRYKITEKSQAVAFWCDPISGHATLYWYRQILGQGPELLVQFQDESVVDDSQLPKDRFSAERLKGVDSTLKIQPAELGDSAMYLCASSSTGSYEQYFGPGTRLTVT.

The rearrangement links TRBV19 to TRBJ2-1; 7 bases match TRBD2. The length of the CDR3 is 16 residues. V gave up 5 bases and J gave up 2 bases; unmatched junction bases: 9. From germline, CDR1 is LNHDA and CDR2 SQIVND (reference sequence). The CDR3 coding sequence is TGTGCCAGTAGTCCCGGGACTAACCGCCCCTACAATGAGCAGTTCTTC. Protein sequence: CASSPGTNRPYNEQFF. The complete variable domain, with remaining parts taken from reference TRBV19 and TRBJ2-1, reads DGGITQSPKYLFRKEGQNVTLSCEQNLNHDAMYWYRQDPGQGLRLIYYSQIVNDFQKGDIAEGYSVSREKKESFPLTVTSAQKNPTAFYLCASSPGTNRPYNEQFFGPGTRLTVL.

The table lists this clone with a few counts. This chain connects TRBV19 to TRBJ2-2; no clear D gene. Deletions cut 4 bases from V and 2 bases from J, with 5 bases between. This CDR3 has 13 amino acids. Germline V gene lookup returns CDR1 LNHDA and CDR2 SQIVND (reference sequence). In nucleotides, the CDR3 is TGTGCCAGTAGTAATCTAAACACCGGGGAGCTGTTTTTT. This gives the protein CASSNLNTGELFF.

The chain carries TRBV27 and TRBJ2-7; D gene uncertain. This CDR3 region has 15 residues. Germline lookup yields CDR1 MNHEY and CDR2 SMNVEV (reference sequence). V was trimmed by 5 bases and J by 0 bases, leaving 14 bases between them. The CDR3 loop reads CASSKVTVGSYEQYF. CDR3 DNA: TGTGCCAGCAGTAAAGTCACGGTTGGCTCCTACGAGCAGTACTTC.

The chain has TRBV6-2 or TRBV6-3 and TRBJ2-3; tentatively, D is TRBD2 (5 bases). This CDR3 has 16 amino acids. Trimming left V 0 bases short and J 8 bases short, with 18 bases between. Germline CDR1 and CDR2: MNHEY and SVGEGT. This chain's CDR3 is CASSYSITQRDTTQYF. The CDR3 DNA follows: TGTGCCAGCAGTTACTCGATAACGCAACGGGATACTACGCAGTATTTT.

V is TRBV6-2 or TRBV6-3 and J is TRBJ2-5; D may be TRBD2 (5 bases). The V gene lost 5 bases and the J gene lost 7 bases, with 20 bases spanning the gap. This CDR3 spans 15 amino acids. CDR1 MNHEY and CDR2 SVGEGT come from the germline V gene. Here the CDR3 reads CASSPGLVRLVTQYF. DNA of the CDR3: TGTGCCAGCAGTCCCGGACTCGTGCGACTGGTGACCCAGTACTTC.

The chain combines TRBV5-4 with TRBJ1-3, with D unresolved. CDR1 SGHNT and CDR2 YYREEE come from the germline V gene (reference sequence). The V end was cut by 7 bases, the J end by 0 bases, with 14 bases between. CDR3 length: 15 residues. CDR3 DNA sequence: TGTGCCAGCGGAATGTCGGGGAGCTCTGGAAACACCATATATTTT. It is translated as CASGMSGSSGNTIYF.